A single sample is the source of the 31 T cell receptor beta chains below, sequenced in a study of shared clonotypes between healthy human individuals. Libraries were prepared by immunoSEQ multiplex PCR; TCRdb keeps only in-frame clonotypes and omits some of them. The sample yields about 1 million clones, approximately 70% seen once. Sequencing was carried out using memory CD4+ T cells sorted from blood. As for subset: CD45RA-negative fraction. The receptors derive from a man between 18 and 35 years old in good health.

This clone was recorded once. V usage is TRBV7-2 and J usage is TRBJ2-3, with 12 positions matching TRBD2. CDR1 and CDR2 (germline): SGHTA, FQGNSA. Trimming cost V 5 bases and J 0 bases; bases outside gene matches: 3. The CDR3 runs to 16 residues. The DNA for the CDR3 is TGTGCCAGCAGCGGAGGACTAGCGGGAAGCACAGATACGCAGTATTTT. This gives the protein CASSGGLAGSTDTQYF.

The CDR3 bases are TGTGCCAGCAGTTTAGGTGGGCAGGGCCGCCTTGGGCTTGGCAATCAGCCCCAGCATTTT. Its protein is CASSLGGQGRLGLGNQPQHF. V gene TRBV28 combines with J gene TRBJ1-5; a possible D gene is TRBD1 (5 bases). The CDR3 is made up of 20 amino acids. Germline assignment: CDR1 MDHEN and CDR2 SYDVKM. Trimming pared 2 bases from V and 2 bases from J, leaving 25 bases between.

The V and J genes are TRBV2 and TRBJ2-1, with 8 bases that match TRBD2. CDR1 is SNHLY, CDR2 FYNNEI, per germline. The CDR3 loop spans 16 amino acids. Trimming cost V 3 bases and J 6 bases; bases outside gene matches: 10. CDR3 loop: CASSEKSGGAFNEQFF. The CDR3 bases are TGTGCCAGCAGTGAGAAAAGCGGGGGCGCCTTCAATGAGCAGTTCTTC.

The sample holds many counts of this clone. This sequence joins TRBV7-9 and TRBJ2-7, with D possibly called TRBD1 or TRBD2 (5 bases each). CDR3 length: 14 residues. Trimming took 5 bases from V and 0 from J, leaving 11 bases between them. Per germline, CDR1 SEHNR and CDR2 FQNEAQ (reference sequence). DNA for the CDR3: TGTGCCAGCAGCCGGGACCCCAGCTCCTACGAGCAGTACTTC. Translated: CASSRDPSSYEQYF. The full variable domain, completed using reference TRBV7-9 and TRBJ2-7, is DTGVSQNPRHKITKRGQNVTFRCDPISEHNRLYWYRQTLGQGPEFLTYFQNEAQLEKSRLLSDRFSAERPKGSFSTLEIQRTEQGDSAMYLCASSRDPSSYEQYFGPGTRLTVT.

The rearrangement uses TRBV6-1 and TRBJ2-5; D perhaps matches TRBD1 (5 bases). There are 15 residues in the CDR3. Germline V gives CDR1 MNHNS, CDR2 SASEGT. V was pared by 4 bases and J by 4 bases, with 16 bases between. CDR3 nucleotide sequence: TGTGCCAGCAGTGTTCGGCCCCTCAGGGCAGAGACCCAGTACTTC. The encoded protein is CASSVRPLRAETQYF.

CDR3 nucleotide sequence: TGTGCCAGCAGCCTGGACAGGACAAACTATGGCTACACCTTC. It is translated as CASSLDRTNYGYTF. This chain uses TRBV4-2 with TRBJ1-2; TRBD1 agrees at 7 bases. V lost 4 bases, J lost 2 bases, and 4 bases stayed unmatched. This CDR3 contains 14 residues. Germline lookup yields CDR1 LGHNA and CDR2 YNFKEQ.

This clone has just a few counts. V and J are TRBV15 and TRBJ1-2; D is unresolved. Germline CDR1 and CDR2: LNHNV and YYDKDF (reference sequence). The CDR3 runs 13 residues. V was trimmed by 6 bases and J by 4 bases, leaving 12 bases between them. The CDR3, as DNA: TGTGCCACCAGTACGGACGGGATCTATGGCTACACCTTC. This encodes CATSTDGIYGYTF.

V and J are TRBV6-5 and TRBJ2-3; no clear D. The CDR3 contains 12 residues. Germline values: CDR1 MNHEY, CDR2 SVGAGI. Trimming left V 4 bases short and J 3 bases short, with 5 bases between. CDR3 amino acids: CASSSQTDTQYF. The CDR3 DNA sequence: TGTGCCAGCAGTTCTCAGACAGATACGCAGTATTTT.

The CDR3, as DNA: TGTGCCAGCAGCTCGACGCAACAGGGATTCTTCTCTGGAAACACCATATATTTT. Protein sequence: CASSSTQQGFFSGNTIYF. The rearrangement links TRBV21-1 to TRBJ1-3; TRBD1 is the table's D call and was not checked against the DNA. TRBV21-1 is described as a pseudogene. CDR3 size: 18 residues.

This clone was seen a single time. The chain combines TRBV2 with TRBJ2-1; TRBD2 is a possible D gene (5 bases). The CDR3 contains 14 residues. Germline values: CDR1 SNHLY, CDR2 FYNNEI. Between the trimmed V and J ends, which lost 6 bases and 0 bases, there was a span of 9 bases. CDR3 sequence reads: CASRTGSSYNEQFF. For the CDR3, the DNA is TGTGCCAGCAGGACGGGGAGCTCCTACAATGAGCAGTTCTTC.

The chain joins TRBV10-3 to TRBJ2-3; maybe TRBD1 (5 bases). The CDR3 runs to 14 residues. The V and J ends lost 6 bases and 2 bases respectively, with 12 bases between them. CDR1 and CDR2 from the germline V gene are ENHRY and SYGVKD. The CDR3 region has the DNA TGTGCCATCAGGGCAGCGACAGACACAGATACGCAGTATTTT. Translation gives CAIRAATDTDTQYF.

This clone was seen just once. The chain carries TRBV5-1 and TRBJ2-3, with a possible D match to TRBD2 (6 bases). CDR1 and CDR2 from the germline V gene are SGHRS and YFSETQ. The length of the CDR3 is 16 residues. V shed 3 bases and J shed 0 bases, with 14 bases lying between them. In nucleotides, the CDR3 is TGCGCCAGCAGCTCGGGGCTAGCGATCAGCACAGATACGCAGTATTTT. Its translation is CASSSGLAISTDTQYF.

Details on this clone: This sample includes further DNA sequences coding for the same CDR3. The V and J genes are TRBV18 and TRBJ1-3; the D is unclear. The CDR3 has 13 residues. V shed 2 bases and J shed 2 bases, with 4 bases lying between them. The V gene's germline CDR1 is KGHSH and CDR2 LQKENI. The CDR3 reads CASSPGPGNTIYF. CDR3 DNA: TGTGCCAGCTCACCAGGGCCTGGAAACACCATATATTTT.

Concerning this clone: This CDR3 is also generated by other DNA sequences in the sample. The chain is built from TRBV7-8 and TRBJ2-1; D is possibly TRBD2 (6 bases). CDR1 SGHVS and CDR2 FQNEAQ come from the germline V gene. The CDR3 totals 14 residues. Trimming cost V 5 bases and J 5 bases, with 13 bases left between them. For the CDR3, the DNA is TGTGCCAGCAGCCCTGGGACTTCTAACAATGAGCAGTTCTTC. Protein sequence: CASSPGTSNNEQFF.

The chain uses TRBV15 and TRBJ2-7; TRBD2 might be the D (6 bases). Germline loops: CDR1 LNHNV, CDR2 YYDKDF (reference sequence). V was trimmed by 0 bases and J by 1 base, leaving 10 bases between them. The CDR3 extends over 15 amino acids. CDR3 region: CATSRDGGTSYEQYF. Here the CDR3 DNA reads TGTGCCACCAGCAGAGATGGCGGGACTTCCTACGAGCAGTACTTC.

The V call is TRBV10-2, the J call TRBJ1-2, with 9 bases lining up with TRBD1. Germline values: CDR1 WSHSY, CDR2 SAAADI. The CDR3 loop spans 16 amino acids. The J segment lost 4 bases and the V segment lost 5 bases, leaving 11 bases of the junction unmatched. For the CDR3, the DNA is TGCGCCAGCAGTATACCGGACAGGGGCTATAGCTATGGCTACACCTTC. As protein: CASSIPDRGYSYGYTF.

The V and J genes are TRBV11-2 and TRBJ2-1; 11 bases agree with TRBD2. The V segment lost 1 base and the J segment 15 bases; nucleotides outside the gene matches: 8. The CDR3 runs to 14 residues. The germline CDR1 and CDR2 sequences are SGHAT and FQNNGV. The CDR3 sequence is CASSLGLAGGGPFF. The CDR3 DNA reads as TGTGCCAGCAGCTTAGGGCTAGCGGGGGGTGGCCCGTTCTTC.

This chain connects TRBV6-1 to TRBJ1-2; 8 bases agree with TRBD1. Germline CDR1 is MNHNS and CDR2 is SASEGT. The CDR3 runs to 13 residues. The junction had 4 bases not matched to a gene; V was cut back by 6 bases and J by 4 bases. The CDR3 loop is CASRPGTGYGYTF. CDR3 coding DNA: TGTGCCAGCAGGCCAGGGACAGGCTATGGCTACACCTTC.

The chain joins TRBV20-1 to TRBJ1-2; D may be TRBD1 (6 bases). Germline V gives CDR1 DFQATT, CDR2 SNEGSKA (reference sequence). V was trimmed by 2 bases and J by 7 bases, leaving 8 bases between them. CDR3 length: 11 amino acids. The CDR3 here is CSARQGSGYTF. In DNA, the CDR3 is TGCAGTGCTAGACAGGGGTCTGGCTACACCTTC.

This clone was picked up a small number of times. The chain links TRBV7-8 to TRBJ2-1, with a possible D match to TRBD2 (5 bases). Germline V CDR1 and CDR2: SGHVS, FQNEAQ. The CDR3 sequence is 13 residues long. V was shortened by 2 bases and J by 10 bases, with 12 bases between the two germline ends. This chain's CDR3 is CASSLRLYSEQFF. In DNA, the CDR3 is TGTGCCAGCAGCTTAAGACTATATAGCGAGCAGTTCTTC. Full variable domain (remainder filled in from reference TRBV7-8 and TRBJ2-1): GAGVSQSPRYKVAKRGQDVALRCDPISGHVSLFWYQQALGQGPEFLTYFQNEAQLDKSGLPSDRFFAERPEGSVSTLKIQRTQQEDSAVYLCASSLRLYSEQFFGPGTRLTVL.

In this sample, this clone turned up once. The J gene is TRBJ1-2, the V gene TRBV5-1, with TRBD1 matching over 7 bases. CDR1 SGHRS and CDR2 YFSETQ come from the germline V gene. The V segment lost 7 bases and the J segment 5 bases; nucleotides outside the gene matches: 17. The CDR3 is made up of 16 amino acids. The CDR3, as DNA: TGCGCCAGCGGTAATCCGGGACAGTTCTCAAATTATGGCTACACCTTC. As protein: CASGNPGQFSNYGYTF.

On this clone itself: Distinct nucleotide sequences in the sample also encode this CDR3. The rearrangement uses TRBV7-3 and TRBJ1-1; D possibly corresponds to TRBD1 (6 bases). CDR1 is SGHTA and CDR2 is FQGTGA in the germline V gene. Between the trimmed V and J ends, which lost 2 bases and 0 bases, there was a span of 7 bases. The CDR3 spans 14 residues. CDR3 nucleotides: TGTGCCAGCAGCTTAGGGGGGCTGAACACTGAAGCTTTCTTT. Translation: CASSLGGLNTEAFF.

This clone was counted a few times. This chain links TRBV19 with TRBJ2-6, with TRBD1 matching 9 bases. This CDR3 comprises 16 residues. Trimming took 7 bases from V and 1 from J; bases not matched to a gene: 5. CDR1 and CDR2 (germline): LNHDA, SQIVND (reference sequence). CDR3 sequence: CASKDRGQSGANVLTF. The CDR3 DNA reads as TGTGCCAGTAAGGACAGGGGACAATCTGGGGCCAACGTCCTGACTTTC.

In the case of this clone: Other DNA sequences in the same sample also yield this CDR3. The chain carries TRBV5-1 and TRBJ2-3; D is ambiguous. CDR3 size: 13 residues. Deletions cut 0 bases from V and 5 bases from J, with 7 bases between. Germline CDR1 and CDR2: SGHRS and YFSETQ. CDR3 in DNA: TGCGCCAGCAGCTTGGGGTCTCGAGATACGCAGTATTTT. It translates to CASSLGSRDTQYF.

The V gene is TRBV9, the J gene TRBJ2-2; unclear D gene. This CDR3 has 14 residues. CDR1 SGDLS and CDR2 YYNGEE come from the germline V gene. Trimming stripped 7 bases from V and 0 bases from J, with 10 bases between. In nucleotides, the CDR3 is TGTGCCAGCTCCAAACGGACGAACACCGGGGAGCTGTTTTTT. The encoded protein is CASSKRTNTGELFF. Combining the CDR3 with reference TRBV9 and TRBJ2-2 gives the whole variable domain DSGVTQTPKHLITATGQRVTLRCSPRSGDLSVYWYQQSLDQGLQFLIQYYNGEERAKGNILERFSAQQFPDLHSELNLSSLELGDSALYFCASSKRTNTGELFFGEGSRLTVL.

The rearrangement links TRBV7-9 to TRBJ1-2; D gene uncertain. Trimming took 5 bases from V and 4 from J, leaving 11 bases between them. There are 13 residues in the CDR3. Germline V gene data show CDR1 as SEHNR and CDR2 as FQNEAQ (reference sequence). CDR3 region: CASSPWVSYGYTF. DNA of the CDR3: TGTGCCAGCAGCCCGTGGGTGAGCTATGGCTACACCTTC.

This clone appeared a single time. The chain has TRBV25-1 and TRBJ1-3, with a weak D call TRBD1 (5 bases). Germline values: CDR1 MGHDK, CDR2 SYGVNS. V gave up 5 bases and J gave up 0 bases, with 11 bases separating them. This CDR3 region has 15 residues. CDR3 bases: TGTGCCAGCAGTACCGGGACGGCCTCTGGAAACACCATATATTTT. Translation gives CASSTGTASGNTIYF.

The chain uses TRBV28 and TRBJ2-1; 9 nucleotides match TRBD1. With 7 bases clipped from V and 1 base from J, the junction kept 5 bases outside the gene matches. CDR1 MDHEN and CDR2 SYDVKM come from the germline V gene. This CDR3 contains 15 residues. The CDR3 loop is CASITTGGSYNEQFF. CDR3 nucleotide sequence: TGTGCCAGCATTACGACAGGGGGGTCCTACAATGAGCAGTTCTTC.

The chain combines TRBV7-2 with TRBJ2-7, with 7 bases aligning to TRBD2. The CDR3 spans 17 residues. The V segment lost 0 bases and the J segment 3 bases; nucleotides outside the gene matches: 11. CDR1 is SGHTA, CDR2 FQGNSA, per germline. The CDR3 DNA reads as TGTGCCAGCAGCTTAGCGCTACGAGCGGGGAAAGACTACGAGCAGTACTTC. Protein product: CASSLALRAGKDYEQYF.

The V gene is TRBV4-3, the J gene TRBJ2-1; D is unresolved. Trimming removed 0 bases at V and 8 bases at J, with 5 bases between. This CDR3 comprises 12 residues. The germline V gene encodes CDR1 LGHNA and CDR2 YSLEER. This chain's CDR3 is CASSQDSHEQFF. Written as DNA, the CDR3 is TGCGCCAGCAGCCAAGATAGCCATGAGCAGTTCTTC.

Comments on this clone: At one of its ends the junction is not consistent with the germline gene, which may arise from a read error. The chain has TRBV7-7 and TRBJ2-1, with D unclear. CDR1 is SSHAT, CDR2 FNYEAQ, per germline (reference sequence). The CDR3 runs 14 residues. The CDR3 reads CASSLGSSRNEQFF. CDR3 nucleotides: TGTGCTAGCAGCTTAGGAAGTTCGCGGAATGAGCAGTTCTTC.